The present entry profiles one T cell receptor beta chain with its context. What it binds is not known. The CDR3 is made up of 13 amino acids. The germline V gene encodes CDR1 MDHEN and CDR2 SYDVKM. These data belong to a study of monozygotic twins with inflammatory bowel disease. Findings of the study overall: Relative to healthy twins, IBD patients had fewer clonotypes in common with others, a gap that was especially apparent with disease activity. None of the different T cell subtypes could be distinguished from one another.

Investigators made cDNA in eight separate reactions per sample. cDNA for TCRalpha and TCRbeta was amplified by nested PCRs of about 15 then 8 to 10 cycles. Using the 5' RACE reads, TCRdb records one entry per CDR3 protein without DNA. Recorded for this sample: 440,000 or so distinct CDR3 sequences. The TCR sequence derives from a human donor with ulcerative colitis or Crohn's disease, or a healthy co-twin of an affected twin (not recorded which). The sequencing sample was made of blood. The V and J genes are TRBV28 and TRBJ1-4; TCRdb's D call of TRBD1 is untestable without DNA. The CDR3 region is CASSAGTGARYSF.